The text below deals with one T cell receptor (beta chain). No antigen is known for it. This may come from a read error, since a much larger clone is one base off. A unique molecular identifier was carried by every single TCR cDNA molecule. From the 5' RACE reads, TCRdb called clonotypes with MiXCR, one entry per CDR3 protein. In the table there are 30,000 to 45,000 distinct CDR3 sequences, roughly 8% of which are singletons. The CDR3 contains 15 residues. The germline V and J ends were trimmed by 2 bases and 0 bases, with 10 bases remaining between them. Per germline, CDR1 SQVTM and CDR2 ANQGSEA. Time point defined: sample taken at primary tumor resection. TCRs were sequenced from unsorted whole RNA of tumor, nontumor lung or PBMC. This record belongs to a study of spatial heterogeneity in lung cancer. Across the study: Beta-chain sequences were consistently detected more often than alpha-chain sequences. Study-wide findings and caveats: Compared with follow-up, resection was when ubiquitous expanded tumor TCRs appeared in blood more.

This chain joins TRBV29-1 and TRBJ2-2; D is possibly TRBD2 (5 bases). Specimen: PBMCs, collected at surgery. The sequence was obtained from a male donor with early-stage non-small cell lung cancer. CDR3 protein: CSVERLASNTGELFF. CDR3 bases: TGCAGCGTTGAAAGGCTAGCCTCGAACACCGGGGAGCTGTTTTTT.